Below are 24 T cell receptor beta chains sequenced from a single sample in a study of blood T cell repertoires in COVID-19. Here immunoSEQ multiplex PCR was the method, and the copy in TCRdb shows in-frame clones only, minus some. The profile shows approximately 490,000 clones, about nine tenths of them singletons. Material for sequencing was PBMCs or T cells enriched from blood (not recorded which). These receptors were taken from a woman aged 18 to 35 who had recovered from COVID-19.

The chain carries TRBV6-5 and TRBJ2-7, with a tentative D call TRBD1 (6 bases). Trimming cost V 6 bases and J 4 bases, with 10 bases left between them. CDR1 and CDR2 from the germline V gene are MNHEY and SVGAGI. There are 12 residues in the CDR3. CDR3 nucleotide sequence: TGTGCCAGCAGGGCCCAGGGGTACGAGCAGTACTTC. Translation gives CASRAQGYEQYF.

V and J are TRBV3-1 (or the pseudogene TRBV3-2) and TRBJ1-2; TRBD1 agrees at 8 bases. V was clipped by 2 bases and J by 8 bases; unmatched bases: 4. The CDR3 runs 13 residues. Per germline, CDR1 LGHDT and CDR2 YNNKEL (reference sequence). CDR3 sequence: CASSQRQGFGYTF. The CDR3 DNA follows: TGTGCCAGCAGCCAACGACAGGGGTTCGGCTACACCTTC.

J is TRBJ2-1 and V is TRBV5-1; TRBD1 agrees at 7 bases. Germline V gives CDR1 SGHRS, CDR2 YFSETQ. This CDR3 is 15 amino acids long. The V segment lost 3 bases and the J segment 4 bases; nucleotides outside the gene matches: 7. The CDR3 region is CASSSLPDRYNEQFF. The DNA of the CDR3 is TGCGCCAGCAGCTCACTACCGGACAGGTACAATGAGCAGTTCTTC.

The CDR3 nucleotides are TGCGCCAGCAGCCCCGACAGGTTGAACACTGAAGCTTTCTTT. This translates into CASSPDRLNTEAFF. The chain carries TRBV5-1 and TRBJ1-1; D is possibly TRBD1 (6 bases). From germline, CDR1 is SGHRS and CDR2 YFSETQ. V dropped 4 bases and J dropped 0 bases, with 10 bases sitting between them. The CDR3 has 14 amino acids.

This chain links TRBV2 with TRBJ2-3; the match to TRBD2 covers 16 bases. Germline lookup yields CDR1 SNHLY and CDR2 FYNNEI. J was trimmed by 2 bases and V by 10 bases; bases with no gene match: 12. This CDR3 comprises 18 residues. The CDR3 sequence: CATSSPGLAGGSTDTQYF. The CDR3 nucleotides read TGTGCCACCTCCTCACCGGGACTAGCGGGGGGGTCCACAGATACGCAGTATTTT.

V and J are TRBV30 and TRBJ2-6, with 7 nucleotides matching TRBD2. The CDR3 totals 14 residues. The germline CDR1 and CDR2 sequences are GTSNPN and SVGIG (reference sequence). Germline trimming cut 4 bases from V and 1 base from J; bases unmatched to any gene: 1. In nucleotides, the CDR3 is TGTGCCTGGAACGGGGGGTCTGGGGCCAACGTCCTGACTTTC. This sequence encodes CAWNGGSGANVLTF. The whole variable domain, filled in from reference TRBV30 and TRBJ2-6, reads SQTIHQWPATLVQPVGSPLSLECTVEGTSNPNLYWYRQAAGRGLQLLFYSVGIGQISSEVPQNLSASRPQDRQFILSSKKLLLSDSGFYLCAWNGGSGANVLTFGAGSRLTVL.

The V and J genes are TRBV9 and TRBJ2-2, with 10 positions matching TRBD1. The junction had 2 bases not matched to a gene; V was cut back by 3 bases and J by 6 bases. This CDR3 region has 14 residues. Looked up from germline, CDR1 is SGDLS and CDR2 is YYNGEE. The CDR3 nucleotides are TGTGCCAGCAGCGGACAGGGGGCGCCCGGGGAGCTGTTTTTT. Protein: CASSGQGAPGELFF.

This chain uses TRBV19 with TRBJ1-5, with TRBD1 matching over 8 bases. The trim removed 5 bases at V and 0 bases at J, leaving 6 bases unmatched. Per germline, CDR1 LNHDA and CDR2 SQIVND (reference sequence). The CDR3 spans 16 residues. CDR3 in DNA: TGTGCCAGTAGTCCGATAGGGACAGGTAGCAATCAGCCCCAGCATTTT. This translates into CASSPIGTGSNQPQHF.

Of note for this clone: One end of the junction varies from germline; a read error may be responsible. In DNA form, the CDR3 reads TGTGCCAGCAGTTTGAAGGGGAATCGGCCCCAGCATTTT. Amino acid sequence: CASSLKGNRPQHF. The chain uses TRBV27 and TRBJ1-5, with D possibly matching TRBD1 (5 bases). In germline, CDR1 is MNHEY, CDR2 SMNVEV (reference sequence). This CDR3 spans 13 amino acids.

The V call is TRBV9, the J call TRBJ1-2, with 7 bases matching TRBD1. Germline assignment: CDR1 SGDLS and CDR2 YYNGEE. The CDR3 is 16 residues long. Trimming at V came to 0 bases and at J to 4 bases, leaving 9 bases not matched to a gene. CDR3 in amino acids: CASSVGGTGVGYGYTF. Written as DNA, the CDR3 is TGTGCCAGCAGCGTAGGAGGAACAGGGGTTGGCTATGGCTACACCTTC.

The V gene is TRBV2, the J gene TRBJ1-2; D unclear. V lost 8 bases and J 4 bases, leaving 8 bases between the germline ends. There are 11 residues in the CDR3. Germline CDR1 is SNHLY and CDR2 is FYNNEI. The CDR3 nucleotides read TGTGCCAGCTCTACAGTCTATGGCTACACCTTC. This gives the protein CASSTVYGYTF.

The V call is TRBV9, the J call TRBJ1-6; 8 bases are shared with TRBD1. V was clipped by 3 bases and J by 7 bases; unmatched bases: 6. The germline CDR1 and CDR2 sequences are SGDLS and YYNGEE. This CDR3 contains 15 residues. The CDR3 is CASSETTGDNSPLHF. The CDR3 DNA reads TGTGCCAGCAGCGAGACGACAGGGGACAATTCACCCCTCCACTTT.

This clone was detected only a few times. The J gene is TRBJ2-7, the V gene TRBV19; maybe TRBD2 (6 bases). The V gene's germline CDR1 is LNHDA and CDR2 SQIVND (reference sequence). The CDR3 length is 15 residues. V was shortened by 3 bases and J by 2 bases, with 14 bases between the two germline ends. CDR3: CASSMGGPSPYEQYF. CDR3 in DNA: TGTGCCAGTAGTATGGGGGGACCTTCCCCCTACGAGCAGTACTTC.

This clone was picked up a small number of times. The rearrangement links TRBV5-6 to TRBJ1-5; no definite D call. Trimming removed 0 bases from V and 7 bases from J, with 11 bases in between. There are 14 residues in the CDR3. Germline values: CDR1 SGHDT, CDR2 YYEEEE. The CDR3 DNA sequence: TGTGCCAGCAGCTTGGGGGCCACGGGGCAGCCCCAGCATTTT. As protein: CASSLGATGQPQHF. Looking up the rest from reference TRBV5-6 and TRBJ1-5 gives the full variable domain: DAGVTQSPTHLIKTRGQQVTLRCSPKSGHDTVSWYQQALGQGPQFIFQYYEEEERQRGNFPDRFSGHQFPNYSSELNVNALLLGDSALYLCASSLGATGQPQHFGDGTRLSIL.

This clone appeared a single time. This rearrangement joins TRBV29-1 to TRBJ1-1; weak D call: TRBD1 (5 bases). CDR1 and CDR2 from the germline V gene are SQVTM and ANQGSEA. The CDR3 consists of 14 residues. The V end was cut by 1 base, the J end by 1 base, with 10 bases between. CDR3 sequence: CSVEGGGGNTEAFF. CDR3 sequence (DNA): TGCAGCGTTGAAGGGGGGGGAGGGAACACTGAAGCTTTCTTT.

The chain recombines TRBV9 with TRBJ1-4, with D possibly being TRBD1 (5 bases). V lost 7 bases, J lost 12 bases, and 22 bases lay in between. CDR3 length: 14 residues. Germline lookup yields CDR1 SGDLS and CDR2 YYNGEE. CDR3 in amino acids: CASGFEGFPGELFF. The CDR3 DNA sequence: TGTGCCAGCGGTTTCGAGGGCTTCCCGGGGGAACTGTTTTTT.

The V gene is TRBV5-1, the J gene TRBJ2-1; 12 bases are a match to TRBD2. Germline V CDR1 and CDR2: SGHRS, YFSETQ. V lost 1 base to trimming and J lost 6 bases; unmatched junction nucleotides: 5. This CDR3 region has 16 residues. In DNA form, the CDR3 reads TGCGCCAGCAGCTTGTCTAGCGGGGGGGCCGCCAATGAGCAGTTCTTC. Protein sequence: CASSLSSGGAANEQFF.

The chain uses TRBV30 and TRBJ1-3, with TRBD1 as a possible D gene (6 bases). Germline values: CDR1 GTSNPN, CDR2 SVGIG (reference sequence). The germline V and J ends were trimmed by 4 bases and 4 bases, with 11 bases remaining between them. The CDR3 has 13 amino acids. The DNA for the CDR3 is TGTGCCTGGATAAGGGGGAACGGAAACACCATATATTTT. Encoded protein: CAWIRGNGNTIYF.

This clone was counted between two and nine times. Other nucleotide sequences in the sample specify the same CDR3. CDR3 DNA: TGTGCCAGCAGTTTAGAGCCGCTCTATGGCTACACCTTC. As protein: CASSLEPLYGYTF. V usage is TRBV28 and J usage is TRBJ1-2, with D hard to call. Germline V CDR1 and CDR2: MDHEN, SYDVKM. The CDR3 spans 13 residues. V lost 2 bases and J lost 4, with 8 bases in between.

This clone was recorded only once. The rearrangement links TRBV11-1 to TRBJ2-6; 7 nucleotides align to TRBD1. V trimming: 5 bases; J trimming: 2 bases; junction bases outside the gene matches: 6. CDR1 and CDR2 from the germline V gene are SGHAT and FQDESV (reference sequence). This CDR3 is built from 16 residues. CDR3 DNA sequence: TGTGCCAGCAGCCTTTCAGGGGGAGCTGGGGCCAACGTCCTGACTTTC. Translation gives CASSLSGGAGANVLTF.

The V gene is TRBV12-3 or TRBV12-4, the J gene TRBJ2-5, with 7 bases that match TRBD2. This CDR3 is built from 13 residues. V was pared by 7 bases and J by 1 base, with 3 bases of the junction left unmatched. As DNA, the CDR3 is TGTGCCAGCAAAAGCGGGGCCCAAGAGACCCAGTACTTC. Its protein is CASKSGAQETQYF.

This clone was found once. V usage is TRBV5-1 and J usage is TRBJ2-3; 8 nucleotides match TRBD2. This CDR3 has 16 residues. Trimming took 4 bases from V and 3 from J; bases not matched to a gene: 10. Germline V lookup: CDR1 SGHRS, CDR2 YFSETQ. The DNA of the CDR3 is TGCGCCAGCAGCCCCCGGCGGGGGGCCGAAACAGATACGCAGTATTTT. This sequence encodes CASSPRRGAETDTQYF.

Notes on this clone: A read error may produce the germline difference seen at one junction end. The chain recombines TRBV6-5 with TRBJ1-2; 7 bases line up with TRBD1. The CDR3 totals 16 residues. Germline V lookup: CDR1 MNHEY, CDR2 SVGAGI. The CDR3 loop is CASSYYGPSTGNGYTF. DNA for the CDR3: TGTGCCAGCAGCTACTATGGACCCTCGACAGGGAATGGCTACACCTTC.

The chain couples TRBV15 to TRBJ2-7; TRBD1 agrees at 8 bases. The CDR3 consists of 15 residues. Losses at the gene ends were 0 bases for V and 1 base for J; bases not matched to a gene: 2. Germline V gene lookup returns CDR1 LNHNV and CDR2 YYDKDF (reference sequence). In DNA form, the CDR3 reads TGTGCCACCAGCAGAGATGGGGACAGGTCCTACGAGCAGTACTTC. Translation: CATSRDGDRSYEQYF.